The clone carrying this T cell receptor (beta chain) showed up many times. The antigen remains undetermined. The data stem from a study of T-cell memory formation after mild COVID-19. Regarding the study as a whole: Second-wave clones that peaked on day 37 lacked confirmed SARS-CoV-2 specificity.

This CDR3 region has 16 residues. Germline V lookup: CDR1 SGHRS, CDR2 YFSETQ. Trimming pared 0 bases from V and 0 bases from J, leaving 13 bases between. Using its own MiXCR run on the 5' RACE reads, TCRdb lists one record per CDR3 protein. Of tens of thousands of distinct CDR3 sequences in the sample, around 16% were seen once. This clonotype was obtained from an adult who had mild COVID-19 (a few samples of this study predate the infection). Cell type and time point are not known. The rearrangement joins TRBV5-1 to TRBJ2-7; D call uncertain. Specimen: PBMCs or a T cell subset sorted from them (not recorded which). This chain's CDR3 is CASSLADGDPSYEQYF. The CDR3 DNA is TGCGCCAGCAGCTTGGCGGACGGAGACCCCTCCTACGAGCAGTACTTC.